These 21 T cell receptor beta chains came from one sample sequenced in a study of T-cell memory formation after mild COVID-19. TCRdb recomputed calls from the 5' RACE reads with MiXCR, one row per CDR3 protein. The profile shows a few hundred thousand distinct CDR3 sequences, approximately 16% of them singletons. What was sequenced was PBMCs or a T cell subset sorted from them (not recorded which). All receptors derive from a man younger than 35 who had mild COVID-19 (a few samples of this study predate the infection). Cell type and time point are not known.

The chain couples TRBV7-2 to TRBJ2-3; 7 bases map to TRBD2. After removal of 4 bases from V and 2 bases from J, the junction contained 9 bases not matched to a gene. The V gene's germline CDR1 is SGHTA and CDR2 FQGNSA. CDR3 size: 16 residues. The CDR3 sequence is CASSSYSGGLTDTQYF. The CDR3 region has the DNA TGTGCCAGCAGCTCGTACTCGGGGGGACTCACAGATACGCAGTATTTT.

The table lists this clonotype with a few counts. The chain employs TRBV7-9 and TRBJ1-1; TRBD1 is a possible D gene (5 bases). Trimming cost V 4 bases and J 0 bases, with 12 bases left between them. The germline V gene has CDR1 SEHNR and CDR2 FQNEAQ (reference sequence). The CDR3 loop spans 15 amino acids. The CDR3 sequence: CASSWYRPMNTEAFF. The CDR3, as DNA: TGTGCCAGCAGCTGGTACAGGCCAATGAACACTGAAGCTTTCTTT.

Here the CDR3 DNA reads TGTGCCAGCAGTGAGGGGAGCGGGGGAAAGTACGAGCAGTACTTC. Amino acids: CASSEGSGGKYEQYF. The chain is built from TRBV25-1 and TRBJ2-7, with TRBD2 matching over 8 bases. The V gene's germline CDR1 is MGHDK and CDR2 SYGVNS. The J segment lost 4 bases and the V segment lost 3 bases, leaving 8 bases of the junction unmatched. CDR3 length: 15 residues.

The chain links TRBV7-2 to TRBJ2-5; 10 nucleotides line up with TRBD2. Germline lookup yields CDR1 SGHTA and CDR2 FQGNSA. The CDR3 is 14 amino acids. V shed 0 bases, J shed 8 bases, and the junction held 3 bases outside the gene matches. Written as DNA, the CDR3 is TGTGCCAGCAGCTTAGCCTCTAGCGGGGGTACCCAGTACTTC. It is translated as CASSLASSGGTQYF. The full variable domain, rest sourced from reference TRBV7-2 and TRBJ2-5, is GAGVSQSPSNKVTEKGKDVELRCDPISGHTALYWYRQSLGQGLEFLIYFQGNSAPDKSGLPSDRFSAERTGGSVSTLTIQRTQQEDSAVYLCASSLASSGGTQYFGPGTRLLVL.

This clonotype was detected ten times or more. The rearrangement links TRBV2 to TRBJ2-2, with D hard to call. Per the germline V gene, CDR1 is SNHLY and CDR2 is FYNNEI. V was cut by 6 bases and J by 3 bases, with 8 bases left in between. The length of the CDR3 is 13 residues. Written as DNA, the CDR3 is TGTGCCAGCAGCGTTGATTACACCGGGGAGCTGTTTTTT. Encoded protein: CASSVDYTGELFF.

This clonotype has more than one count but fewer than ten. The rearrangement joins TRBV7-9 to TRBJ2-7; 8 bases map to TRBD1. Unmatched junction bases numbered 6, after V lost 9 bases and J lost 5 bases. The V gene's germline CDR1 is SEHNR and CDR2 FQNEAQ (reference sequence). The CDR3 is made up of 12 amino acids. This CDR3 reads CASGQGFHEQYF. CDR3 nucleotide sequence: TGTGCCAGTGGACAGGGATTTCACGAGCAGTACTTC.

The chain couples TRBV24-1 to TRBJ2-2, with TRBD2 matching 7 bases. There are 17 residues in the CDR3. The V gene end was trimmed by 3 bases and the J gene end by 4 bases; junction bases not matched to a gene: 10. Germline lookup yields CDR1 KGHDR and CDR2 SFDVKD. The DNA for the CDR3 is TGTGCCACCAGTGATCGAGGCGCCGGGGGGAGCACCGGGGAGCTGTTTTTT. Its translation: CATSDRGAGGSTGELFF.

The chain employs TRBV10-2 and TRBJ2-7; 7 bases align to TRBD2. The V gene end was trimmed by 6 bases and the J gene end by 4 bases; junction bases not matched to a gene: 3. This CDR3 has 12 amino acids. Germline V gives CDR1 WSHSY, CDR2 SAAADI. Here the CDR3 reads CASRRSGYEQYF. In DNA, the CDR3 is TGCGCCAGCAGACGTAGCGGGTACGAGCAGTACTTC.

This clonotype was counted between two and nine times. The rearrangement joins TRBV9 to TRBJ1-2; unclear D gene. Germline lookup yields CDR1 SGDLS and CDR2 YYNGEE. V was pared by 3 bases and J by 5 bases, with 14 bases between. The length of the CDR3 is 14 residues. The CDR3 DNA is TGTGCCAGCAGCGCGTACCCGGAGGATTATGGCTACACCTTC. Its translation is CASSAYPEDYGYTF.

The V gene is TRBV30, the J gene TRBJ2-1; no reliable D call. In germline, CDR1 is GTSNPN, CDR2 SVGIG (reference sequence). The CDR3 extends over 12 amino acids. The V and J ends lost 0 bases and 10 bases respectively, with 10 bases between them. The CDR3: CAWSVQGQEQFF. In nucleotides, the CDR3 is TGTGCCTGGAGTGTACAAGGGCAAGAGCAGTTCTTC. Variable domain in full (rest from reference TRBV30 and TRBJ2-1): SQTIHQWPATLVQPVGSPLSLECTVEGTSNPNLYWYRQAAGRGLQLLFYSVGIGQISSEVPQNLSASRPQDRQFILSSKKLLLSDSGFYLCAWSVQGQEQFFGPGTRLTVL.

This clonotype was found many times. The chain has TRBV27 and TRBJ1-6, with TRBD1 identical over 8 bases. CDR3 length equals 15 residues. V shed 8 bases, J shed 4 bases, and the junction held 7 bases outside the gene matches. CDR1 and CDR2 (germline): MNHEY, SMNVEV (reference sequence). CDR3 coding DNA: TGTGCCAGCGCGAAGGGACAGGCTTATAATTCACCCCTCCACTTT. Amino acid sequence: CASAKGQAYNSPLHF.

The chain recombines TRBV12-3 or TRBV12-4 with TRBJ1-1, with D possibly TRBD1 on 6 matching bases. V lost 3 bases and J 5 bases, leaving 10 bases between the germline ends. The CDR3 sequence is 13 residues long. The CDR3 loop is CASSFQGRTEAFF. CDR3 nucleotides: TGTGCCAGCAGTTTTCAGGGGCGGACTGAAGCTTTCTTT.

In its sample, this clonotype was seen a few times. The CDR3 sequence: CASIPGQGGETQYF. The CDR3 DNA sequence: TGCGCCAGCATCCCGGGACAGGGTGGAGAGACCCAGTACTTC. The chain couples TRBV5-1 to TRBJ2-5, with 9 bases that match TRBD1. Germline CDR1 is SGHRS and CDR2 is YFSETQ. V lost 6 bases to trimming and J lost 4 bases; unmatched junction nucleotides: 7. The CDR3 is made up of 14 amino acids.

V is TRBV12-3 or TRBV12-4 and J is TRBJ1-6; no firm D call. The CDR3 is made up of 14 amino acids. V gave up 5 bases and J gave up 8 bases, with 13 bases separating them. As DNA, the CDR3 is TGTGCCAGCAGTCCCCTCAGTTTAGATTCACCCCTCCACTTT. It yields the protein CASSPLSLDSPLHF.

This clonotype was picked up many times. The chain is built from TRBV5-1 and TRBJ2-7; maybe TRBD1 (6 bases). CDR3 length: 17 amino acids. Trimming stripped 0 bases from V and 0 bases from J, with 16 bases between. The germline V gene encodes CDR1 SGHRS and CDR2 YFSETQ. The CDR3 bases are TGCGCCAGCAGCTTGGGGGACGGCCGGGACATCTCCTACGAGCAGTACGTC. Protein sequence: CASSLGDGRDISYEQYV.

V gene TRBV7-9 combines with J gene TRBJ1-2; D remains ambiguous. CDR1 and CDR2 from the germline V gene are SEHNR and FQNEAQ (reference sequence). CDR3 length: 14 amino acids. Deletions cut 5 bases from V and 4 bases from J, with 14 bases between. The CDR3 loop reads CASSRPAGSYGYTF. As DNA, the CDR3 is TGTGCCAGCAGCCGCCCTGCGGGAAGCTATGGCTACACCTTC.

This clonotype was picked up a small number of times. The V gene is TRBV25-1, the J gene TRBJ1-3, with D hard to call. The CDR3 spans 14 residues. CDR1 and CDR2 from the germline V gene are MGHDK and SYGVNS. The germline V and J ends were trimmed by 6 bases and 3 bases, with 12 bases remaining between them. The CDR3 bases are TGTGCCAGCAGCCAGTCCGGTTATGGAAACACCATATATTTT. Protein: CASSQSGYGNTIYF.

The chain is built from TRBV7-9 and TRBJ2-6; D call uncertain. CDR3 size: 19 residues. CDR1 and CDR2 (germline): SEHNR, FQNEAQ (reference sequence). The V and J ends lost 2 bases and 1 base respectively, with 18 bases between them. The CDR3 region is CASSLNPGRMGSGANVLTF. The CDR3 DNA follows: TGTGCCAGCAGCTTAAATCCAGGACGGATGGGATCTGGGGCCAACGTCCTGACTTTC.

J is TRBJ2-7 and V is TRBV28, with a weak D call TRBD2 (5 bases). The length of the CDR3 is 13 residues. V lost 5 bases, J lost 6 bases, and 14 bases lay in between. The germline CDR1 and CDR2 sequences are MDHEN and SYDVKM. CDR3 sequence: CASSRTPPGEQYV. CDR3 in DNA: TGTGCCAGCAGTAGGACTCCGCCTGGCGAGCAGTACGTC.

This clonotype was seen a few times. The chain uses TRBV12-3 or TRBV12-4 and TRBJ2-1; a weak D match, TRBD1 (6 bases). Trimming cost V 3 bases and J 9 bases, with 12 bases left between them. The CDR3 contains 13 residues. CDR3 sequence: CASSFRGMLEQFF. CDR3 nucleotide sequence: TGTGCCAGCAGTTTCAGGGGTATGCTTGAGCAGTTCTTC.

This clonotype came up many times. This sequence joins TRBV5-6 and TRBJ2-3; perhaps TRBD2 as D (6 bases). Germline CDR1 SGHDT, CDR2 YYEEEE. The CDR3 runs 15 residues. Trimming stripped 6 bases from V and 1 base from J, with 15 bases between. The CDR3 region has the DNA TGTGCCAGCAAGGTGCGGGGACCCGGCACAGATACGCAGTATTTT. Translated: CASKVRGPGTDTQYF.